Below, 25 T cell receptor beta chains from the same sample are listed, as sequenced in a study of cytomegalovirus exposure and HLA in healthy donors (dated by TCRdb to 2015 to 2018). The method was the immunoSEQ multiplex PCR assay. In TCRdb, the immuneACCESS table is reduced to in-frame sequences with V and J assigned. These tables do not hold every clone; where another copy was compared, an unresolved V gene accounts for under half, and the others remain unexplained. For this sample the table gives more than 85,000 clones, of which about 94% were detected only once. The ten largest clones represent roughly 0.9% of the sample. What was sequenced was PBMCs. The receptors derive from a woman between 18 and 29 years old in good health and CMV-seronegative.

The gene calls are TRBV4-2 and TRBJ2-3; 10 bases fit TRBD2. Germline lookup yields CDR1 LGHNA and CDR2 YNFKEQ. This CDR3 region has 18 residues. With 5 bases clipped from V and 1 base from J, the junction kept 12 bases outside the gene matches. The CDR3 is CASSTQLPSGGRTDTQYF. The CDR3 DNA reads TGTGCCAGCAGCACCCAGCTCCCTAGCGGGGGACGCACAGATACGCAGTATTTT.

The J gene is TRBJ2-1, the V gene TRBV9, with TRBD2 matching over 9 bases. The V gene's germline CDR1 is SGDLS and CDR2 YYNGEE. V was pared by 0 bases and J by 7 bases, with 8 bases of the junction left unmatched. The CDR3 contains 16 residues. The CDR3 loop reads CASSVELAGRPNEQFF. The DNA for the CDR3 is TGTGCCAGCAGCGTAGAACTAGCGGGCAGACCGAATGAGCAGTTCTTC.

This chain links TRBV7-8 with TRBJ1-2; D uncertain. The V gene lost 5 bases and the J gene lost 2 bases, with 18 bases spanning the gap. This CDR3 is 16 amino acids long. Germline assignment: CDR1 SGHVS and CDR2 FQNEAQ. CDR3 protein: CASSQRAPGGNYGYTF. The CDR3 DNA sequence: TGTGCCAGCAGCCAGCGGGCACCGGGAGGCAACTATGGCTACACCTTC.

This sequence joins TRBV7-9 and TRBJ2-7, with D hard to call. Germline V gene lookup returns CDR1 SEHNR and CDR2 FQNEAQ (reference sequence). The length of the CDR3 is 15 residues. Trimming stripped 8 bases from V and 3 bases from J, with 20 bases between. CDR3 bases: TGTGCCAGCTCGGGTCGTCTTGGGTTTGACTACGAGCAGTACTTC. Its protein is CASSGRLGFDYEQYF.

Here the CDR3 DNA reads TGTGCCATCAGTGCTTTGGGGACAAACTATGGCTACACCTTC. It translates to CAISALGTNYGYTF. The V and J genes are TRBV10-3 and TRBJ1-2, with D maybe TRBD1 (6 bases). The CDR3 runs to 14 residues. Trimming left V 4 bases short and J 2 bases short, with 11 bases between. The germline V gene has CDR1 ENHRY and CDR2 SYGVKD.

The chain links TRBV19 to TRBJ1-3; D ambiguous. The CDR3 spans 16 residues. V lost 6 bases, J lost 4 bases, and 19 bases lay in between. The V gene's germline CDR1 is LNHDA and CDR2 SQIVND (reference sequence). DNA of the CDR3: TGTGCCAGTAGGCACTATTCGGGGAATAGAGGAAACACCATATATTTT. Translation: CASRHYSGNRGNTIYF.

V gene TRBV13 combines with J gene TRBJ2-1, with D hard to call. Trimming took off 4 bases at V and 6 bases at J, with 10 bases between the two ends. There are 13 residues in the CDR3. Looked up from germline, CDR1 is PRHDT and CDR2 is FYEKMQ (reference sequence). CDR3 sequence: CASSYAVINEQFF. The CDR3 DNA reads as TGTGCCAGCAGCTACGCGGTCATCAATGAGCAGTTCTTC.

Written as DNA, the CDR3 is TGCGCCAGCAGCCAAGCCAGGCGGGGGGGCCGAGGTGAGCAGTTCTTC. It is translated as CASSQARRGGRGEQFF. The J gene is TRBJ2-1, the V gene TRBV4-1, with 9 bases aligning to TRBD2. Germline assignment: CDR1 MGHRA and CDR2 YSYEKL. CDR3 length equals 16 residues. The V and J ends lost 1 base and 9 bases, in that order; junction bases with no gene match: 10.

The chain links TRBV7-9 to TRBJ1-1; D gene ambiguous. Trimming took 2 bases from V and 1 from J, leaving 5 bases between them. CDR1 SEHNR and CDR2 FQNEAQ come from the germline V gene (reference sequence). The CDR3 contains 13 residues. The CDR3 DNA sequence: TGTGCCAGCAGCTTACACGGGAACACTGAAGCTTTCTTT. This translates into CASSLHGNTEAFF.

The chain couples TRBV9 to TRBJ2-1, with D possibly matching TRBD2 (5 bases). This CDR3 is built from 18 residues. Germline V gene data show CDR1 as SGDLS and CDR2 as YYNGEE. V was pared by 0 bases and J by 2 bases, with 18 bases between. The CDR3, as DNA: TGTGCCAGCAGCGTAGGTACCGGAGGTGGCTTCGCCTACAATGAGCAGTTCTTC. It translates to CASSVGTGGGFAYNEQFF.

The chain has TRBV7-6 and TRBJ1-1; possible D gene TRBD1, 5 bases. This CDR3 region has 14 residues. Trimming took off 5 bases at V and 0 bases at J, with 10 bases between the two ends. Germline CDR1 and CDR2: SGHVS and FNYEAQ. The CDR3: CASSPGGMNTEAFF. The CDR3 DNA sequence: TGTGCCAGCAGCCCGGGGGGGATGAACACTGAAGCTTTCTTT.

The chain couples TRBV5-4 to TRBJ2-7; D ambiguous. This CDR3 contains 15 residues. Germline assignment: CDR1 SGHNT and CDR2 YYREEE (reference sequence). Trimming shortened V by 4 bases and J by 0 bases, and 14 bases separated the two germline ends. As DNA, the CDR3 is TGTGCCAGCAGCCTCGTGTCTGAGAGCTCCTACGAGCAGTACTTC. Translating gives CASSLVSESSYEQYF.

This chain links TRBV13 with TRBJ2-3; 7 bases line up with TRBD1. The CDR3 runs to 13 residues. With 5 bases clipped from V and 3 bases from J, the junction kept 2 bases outside the gene matches. Germline CDR1 and CDR2: PRHDT and FYEKMQ (reference sequence). CDR3 nucleotides: TGTGCCAGCAGCCGACAGGGAACAGATACGCAGTATTTT. Residues: CASSRQGTDTQYF.

The chain links TRBV7-8 to TRBJ2-2, with 10 bases identical to TRBD2. The CDR3 consists of 16 residues. Germline assignment: CDR1 SGHVS and CDR2 FQNEAQ. The J segment lost 3 bases and the V segment lost 5 bases, leaving 6 bases of the junction unmatched. CDR3 nucleotide sequence: TGTGCCAGCAGCCGTAGGACTAGCGGCTACACCGGGGAGCTGTTTTTT. The encoded protein is CASSRRTSGYTGELFF.

The V gene is TRBV27, the J gene TRBJ2-3; D gene ambiguous. Germline CDR1 and CDR2: MNHEY and SMNVEV (reference sequence). V was clipped by 4 bases and J by 2 bases, with 13 bases between them. CDR3 length equals 15 residues. CDR3 amino acids: CASSSRLDSTDTQYF. The DNA for the CDR3 is TGTGCCAGCAGTTCCCGCCTAGACTCCACAGATACGCAGTATTTT.

CDR3 in amino acids: CASSVMNTEAFF. The CDR3 DNA is TGTGCCAGCAGTGTAATGAACACTGAAGCTTTCTTT. V is TRBV2 and J is TRBJ1-1; no clear D gene. The germline V gene has CDR1 SNHLY and CDR2 FYNNEI. Trimming took off 4 bases at V and 0 bases at J, with 3 bases between the two ends. CDR3 length: 12 amino acids.

The chain carries TRBV6-6 and TRBJ1-5; perhaps TRBD1 as D (5 bases). Germline lookup yields CDR1 MNHNY and CDR2 SVGAGI (reference sequence). This CDR3 region has 16 residues. V lost 5 bases and J lost 6, with 20 bases in between. CDR3 residues: CASSHRNQPKVQPQHF. The CDR3 DNA sequence: TGTGCCAGCAGTCACAGGAACCAGCCAAAGGTTCAGCCCCAGCATTTT.

The chain carries TRBV30 and TRBJ1-1; 9 bases align to TRBD1. This CDR3 has 13 residues. Germline assignment: CDR1 GTSNPN and CDR2 SVGIG (reference sequence). The ends lost 8 bases at V and 2 bases at J; junction bases unmatched: 6. CDR3 amino acids: CAGDRVLNTEAFF. The CDR3 DNA sequence: TGTGCCGGGGACAGGGTCCTCAACACTGAAGCTTTCTTT.

This sequence joins TRBV6-1 and TRBJ2-1, with 12 bases identical to TRBD2. The V segment lost 3 bases and the J segment 9 bases; nucleotides outside the gene matches: 6. Germline CDR1 MNHNS, CDR2 SASEGT. This CDR3 contains 15 residues. The chain's CDR3 is CASSDLAGGPGEQFF. CDR3 DNA sequence: TGTGCCAGCAGTGATCTAGCGGGAGGGCCGGGTGAGCAGTTCTTC.

The chain carries TRBV7-6 and TRBJ1-1; no reliable D call. CDR1 SGHVS and CDR2 FNYEAQ come from the germline V gene. Trimming cost V 3 bases and J 2 bases, with 7 bases left between them. CDR3 length: 13 amino acids. The CDR3 DNA follows: TGTGCCAGCAGCTTGGACTCAAACACTGAAGCTTTCTTT. The encoded protein is CASSLDSNTEAFF.

The CDR3 sequence is CASSRQGQGTEAFF. CDR3 in DNA: TGTGCCAGCAGTCGACAGGGGCAGGGGACTGAAGCTTTCTTT. The chain has TRBV7-6 and TRBJ1-1; 8 bases align to TRBD1. This CDR3 region has 14 residues. V lost 6 bases to trimming and J lost 5 bases; unmatched junction nucleotides: 8. In germline, CDR1 is SGHVS, CDR2 FNYEAQ. The full variable domain, its missing parts supplied by reference TRBV7-6 and TRBJ1-1, is GAGVSQSPRYKVTKRGQDVALRCDPISGHVSLYWYRQALGQGPEFLTYFNYEAQQDKSGLPNDRFSAERPEGSISTLTIQRTEQRDSAMYRCASSRQGQGTEAFFGQGTRLTVV.

The rearrangement uses TRBV9 and TRBJ2-3; 14 bases are shared with TRBD2. V dropped 3 bases and J dropped 5; count of bases not matched to a gene: 11. The CDR3 extends over 18 amino acids. Germline V gives CDR1 SGDLS, CDR2 YYNGEE. The CDR3 DNA follows: TGTGCCAGCAGCGGGCACTTGACTAGCGGGGGGGCTGTAGATACGCAGTATTTT. It yields the protein CASSGHLTSGGAVDTQYF.

V and J are TRBV5-4 and TRBJ2-3, with TRBD2 as a possible D gene (5 bases). Trimming shortened V by 4 bases and J by 3 bases, and 12 bases separated the two germline ends. In germline, CDR1 is SGHNT, CDR2 YYREEE (reference sequence). The CDR3 consists of 14 residues. CDR3 sequence (DNA): TGTGCCAGCAGCCGGGATAAGCGTACAGATACGCAGTATTTT. It encodes CASSRDKRTDTQYF.

This chain connects TRBV6-1 to TRBJ1-1; D possibly corresponds to TRBD1 (6 bases). The ends were cut back, 4 bases at V and 4 bases at J, with 7 bases in the middle. Germline lookup yields CDR1 MNHNS and CDR2 SASEGT. This CDR3 is built from 12 residues. CDR3 bases: TGTGCCAGCAGTGGACAGGCCACTGAAGCTTTCTTT. Residues: CASSGQATEAFF.

This chain uses TRBV2 with TRBJ1-2, with TRBD1 matching over 9 bases. The junction had 5 bases not matched to a gene; V was cut back by 8 bases and J by 4 bases. Germline V gene lookup returns CDR1 SNHLY and CDR2 FYNNEI. CDR3 length equals 13 residues. The CDR3 sequence: CASSGQGVYGYTF. The CDR3 nucleotides read TGTGCCAGCTCGGGACAGGGAGTCTATGGCTACACCTTC.